This T cell receptor beta chain is from a study of blood T cell repertoires in COVID-19. The protocol was immunoSEQ multiplex PCR, while the TCRdb copy is restricted to in-frame clones and leaves out a portion. The repertoire has some 180,000 clones, roughly three quarters of them found once; the top ten carry around 6%. Per germline, CDR1 LGHNA and CDR2 YNFKEQ. The length of the CDR3 is 14 residues. With 5 bases clipped from V and 0 bases from J, the junction kept 2 bases outside the gene matches. This clone was counted only a few times. The sequence came from a woman aged 40 to 50 with COVID-19, enrolled during active disease. Sequencing was done on a sample of peripheral blood. The genes are TRBV4-2 and TRBJ1-2, with TRBD1 identical over 8 bases. This CDR3 is CASSEDRANYGYTF. The CDR3, as DNA: TGTGCCAGCAGCGAGGACAGGGCTAACTATGGCTACACCTTC.